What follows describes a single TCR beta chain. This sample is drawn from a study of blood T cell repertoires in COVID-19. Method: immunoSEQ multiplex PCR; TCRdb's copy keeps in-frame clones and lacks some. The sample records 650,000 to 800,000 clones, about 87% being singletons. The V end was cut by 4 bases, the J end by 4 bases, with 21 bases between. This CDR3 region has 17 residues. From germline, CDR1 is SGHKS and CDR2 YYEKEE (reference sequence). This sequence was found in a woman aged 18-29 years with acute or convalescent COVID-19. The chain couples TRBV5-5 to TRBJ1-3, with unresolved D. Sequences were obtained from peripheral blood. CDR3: CASSPMGATTLGNTIYF. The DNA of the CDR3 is TGTGCCAGCAGCCCAATGGGCGCGACAACGCTGGGAAACACCATATATTTT. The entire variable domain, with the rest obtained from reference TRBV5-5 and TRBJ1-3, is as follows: DAGVTQSPTHLIKTRGQQVTLRCSPISGHKSVSWYQQVLGQGPQFIFQYYEKEERGRGNFPDRFSARQFPNYSSELNVNALLLGDSALYLCASSPMGATTLGNTIYFGEGSWLTVV.